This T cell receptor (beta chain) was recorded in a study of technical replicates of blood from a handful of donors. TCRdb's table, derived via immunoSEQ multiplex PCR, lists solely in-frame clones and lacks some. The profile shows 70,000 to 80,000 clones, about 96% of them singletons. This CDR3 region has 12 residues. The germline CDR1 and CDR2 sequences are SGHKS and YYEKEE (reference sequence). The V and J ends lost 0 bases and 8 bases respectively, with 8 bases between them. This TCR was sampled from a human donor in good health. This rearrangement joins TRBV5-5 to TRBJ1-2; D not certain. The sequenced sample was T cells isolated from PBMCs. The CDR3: CASSLERVGYTF. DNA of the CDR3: TGTGCCAGCAGCTTGGAAAGAGTGGGCTACACCTTC.